The next 21 T cell receptor beta chains were all read from a single sample in a study of blood T cell repertoires in COVID-19. Profiled with immunoSEQ multiplex PCR; TCRdb holds only in-frame clones, not every one. This table holds 200,000 to 250,000 clones, approximately 82% found once. The sample was peripheral blood. The receptors derive from a woman aged 18 to 35 with acute or convalescent COVID-19.

This clone was seen just once. The V and J genes are TRBV6-5 and TRBJ2-7; no clear D gene. CDR1 is MNHEY, CDR2 SVGAGI, per germline. V was cut by 9 bases and J by 0 bases, with 12 bases left in between. The CDR3 totals 13 residues. CDR3 loop: CASSLRYSYEQYF. The CDR3 DNA sequence: TGTGCCAGTTCTTTACGGTACTCCTACGAGCAGTACTTC.

The J gene is TRBJ1-5, the V gene TRBV6-2 or TRBV6-3, with 7 bases identical to TRBD1. V dropped 5 bases and J dropped 4; count of bases not matched to a gene: 5. Per the germline V gene, CDR1 is MNHEY and CDR2 is SVGEGT. The CDR3 covers 14 residues. CDR3 region: CASSRTGFNQPQHF. The CDR3 bases are TGTGCCAGCAGTAGGACAGGTTTTAATCAGCCCCAGCATTTT.

The chain joins TRBV5-6 to TRBJ2-1, with a weak D call TRBD2 (6 bases). The germline CDR1 and CDR2 sequences are SGHDT and YYEEEE. The CDR3 runs to 15 residues. With 3 bases removed from V and 3 bases from J, the gap between germline ends came to 13 bases. This chain's CDR3 is CASSSTSPLYNEQFF. The CDR3 DNA reads as TGTGCCAGCAGCTCGACTAGTCCCCTCTACAATGAGCAGTTCTTC. The full variable domain, its missing parts supplied by reference TRBV5-6 and TRBJ2-1, is DAGVTQSPTHLIKTRGQQVTLRCSPKSGHDTVSWYQQALGQGPQFIFQYYEEEERQRGNFPDRFSGHQFPNYSSELNVNALLLGDSALYLCASSSTSPLYNEQFFGPGTRLTVL.

The V call is TRBV7-2, the J call TRBJ1-6; possible D gene TRBD1, 6 bases. Germline V gene lookup returns CDR1 SGHTA and CDR2 FQGNSA. Deletions cut 3 bases from V and 9 bases from J, with 18 bases between. The CDR3 covers 16 residues. For the CDR3, the DNA is TGTGCCAGCAGCTTTTTCCCAGGGGTTGGGACTTCACCCCTCCACTTT. It encodes CASSFFPGVGTSPLHF.

As for this clone: The sample carries other DNA sequences with the same CDR3. The V gene is TRBV10-3, the J gene TRBJ1-1; the D gene is possibly TRBD1 (5 bases). The V gene lost 8 bases and the J gene lost 0 bases, with 10 bases spanning the gap. The CDR3 sequence is 13 residues long. Germline CDR1 and CDR2: ENHRY and SYGVKD. DNA for the CDR3: TGTGCCATCTCGGGGGAAATGAACACTGAAGCTTTCTTT. This gives the protein CAISGEMNTEAFF.

The gene calls are TRBV29-1 and TRBJ1-2; D ambiguous. Germline V lookup: CDR1 SQVTM, CDR2 ANQGSEA. V lost 2 bases and J 3 bases, leaving 13 bases between the germline ends. CDR3 size: 14 residues. Here the CDR3 DNA reads TGCAGCGTTGAAACACCGGGTGTTGACTATGGCTACACCTTC. It is translated as CSVETPGVDYGYTF.

The chain has TRBV29-1 and TRBJ1-2; weak D call: TRBD1 (6 bases). The germline gives CDR1 SQVTM, CDR2 ANQGSEA. This CDR3 has 11 residues. Trimming pared 1 base from V and 12 bases from J, leaving 12 bases between. As DNA, the CDR3 is TGCAGCGTTGAAGCCCAGGGGCATAACACCTTC. It encodes CSVEAQGHNTF.

The rearrangement joins TRBV4-2 to TRBJ1-1, with D possibly matching TRBD1 (6 bases). The germline V gene encodes CDR1 LGHNA and CDR2 YNFKEQ. The CDR3 has 12 amino acids. Trimming took off 8 bases at V and 3 bases at J, with 10 bases between the two ends. This CDR3 reads CASRDKYTEAFF. CDR3 in DNA: TGTGCCAGCCGGGACAAATACACTGAAGCTTTCTTT.

The chain combines TRBV6-2 or TRBV6-3 with TRBJ2-1, with D possibly TRBD1 on 5 matching bases. Germline values: CDR1 MNHEY, CDR2 SVGEGT. This CDR3 has 11 amino acids. Trimming left V 6 bases short and J 8 bases short, with 8 bases between. The CDR3 bases are TGTGCCAGCAGCCTAGGGGATGAGCAGTTCTTC. It encodes CASSLGDEQFF.

The chain couples TRBV7-9 to TRBJ2-2, with 9 bases matching TRBD1. The CDR3 is made up of 15 amino acids. V trimming: 4 bases; J trimming: 7 bases; junction bases outside the gene matches: 7. Germline V gene lookup returns CDR1 SEHNR and CDR2 FQNEAQ (reference sequence). CDR3 in DNA: TGTGCCAGCAGCTCCCGGGACAGGGTTCACGGGGAGCTGTTTTTT. Translated, it gives CASSSRDRVHGELFF. The full variable domain, in which reference TRBV7-9 and TRBJ2-2 provide the parts outside the CDR3, is DTGVSQNPRHKITKRGQNVTFRCDPISEHNRLYWYRQTLGQGPEFLTYFQNEAQLEKSRLLSDRFSAERPKGSFSTLEIQRTEQGDSAMYLCASSSRDRVHGELFFGEGSRLTVL.

The chain has TRBV29-1 and TRBJ1-1; D is possibly TRBD1 (5 bases). The ends were cut back, 6 bases at V and 0 bases at J, with 11 bases in the middle. Germline loops: CDR1 SQVTM, CDR2 ANQGSEA. This CDR3 is built from 13 residues. In DNA form, the CDR3 reads TGCAGCGTGGCGGGGCGGATGAACACTGAAGCTTTCTTT. This gives the protein CSVAGRMNTEAFF. Combining the CDR3 with reference TRBV29-1 and TRBJ1-1 gives the whole variable domain SAVISQKPSRDICQRGTSLTIQCQVDSQVTMMFWYRQQPGQSLTLIATANQGSEATYESGFVIDKFPISRPNLTFSTLTVSNMSPEDSSIYLCSVAGRMNTEAFFGQGTRLTVV.

The V gene is TRBV18, the J gene TRBJ2-7, with 12 bases lining up with TRBD2. The CDR3 has 15 residues. The germline V gene encodes CDR1 KGHSH and CDR2 LQKENI. V shed 6 bases, J shed 0 bases, and the junction held 3 bases outside the gene matches. CDR3 sequence reads: CASSLAGGSSYEQYF. Written as DNA, the CDR3 is TGTGCCAGCTCGCTAGCGGGGGGGAGCTCCTACGAGCAGTACTTC.

V and J are TRBV25-1 and TRBJ1-1, with a possible D match to TRBD1 (6 bases). This CDR3 contains 15 residues. Deletions cut 1 base from V and 4 bases from J, with 13 bases between. Germline V CDR1 and CDR2: MGHDK, SYGVNS. The CDR3 DNA is TGTGCCAGCAGTGAATGGGGGGGGCAGGGCACTGAAGCTTTCTTT. Translating gives CASSEWGGQGTEAFF.

This chain joins TRBV5-8 and TRBJ1-1; the D gene is possibly TRBD1 (6 bases). CDR1 and CDR2 from the germline V gene are SGHTS and YDEGEE. CDR3 size: 15 residues. Trimming removed 4 bases at V and 0 bases at J, with 13 bases between. The CDR3 coding sequence is TGTGCCAGCAGCCTCAGAACAGGGATGAACACTGAAGCTTTCTTT. Amino acid sequence: CASSLRTGMNTEAFF.

The rearrangement joins TRBV24-1 to TRBJ1-5; D possibly corresponds to TRBD1 (6 bases). V gave up 5 bases and J gave up 4 bases, with 17 bases separating them. The CDR3 extends over 16 amino acids. CDR1 KGHDR and CDR2 SFDVKD come from the germline V gene. CDR3 sequence reads: CATSGRGGAGNQPQHF. The CDR3 DNA reads as TGTGCCACCAGTGGTCGGGGGGGCGCGGGGAATCAGCCCCAGCATTTT.

CDR3: CASTDPASGSSYEQYF. The CDR3 DNA sequence: TGTGCCAGCACTGACCCAGCTAGCGGGAGTTCCTACGAGCAGTACTTC. V and J are TRBV6-1 and TRBJ2-7, with TRBD2 matching 10 bases. This CDR3 has 16 residues. Losses at the gene ends were 7 bases for V and 1 base for J; bases not matched to a gene: 10. The germline gives CDR1 MNHNS, CDR2 SASEGT.

The V and J genes are TRBV9 and TRBJ2-3, with D possibly matching TRBD2 (6 bases). V lost 4 bases and J 2 bases, leaving 23 bases between the germline ends. Germline CDR1 SGDLS, CDR2 YYNGEE. The CDR3 consists of 18 residues. The chain's CDR3 is CASSPGLWSPMNTDTQYF. Here the CDR3 DNA reads TGTGCCAGCAGCCCTGGACTATGGTCGCCGATGAACACAGATACGCAGTATTTT.

The genes are TRBV7-9 and TRBJ1-2; D is unclear. V was shortened by 4 bases and J by 3 bases, with 21 bases between the two germline ends. Germline lookup yields CDR1 SEHNR and CDR2 FQNEAQ (reference sequence). The CDR3 has 17 residues. CDR3 nucleotides: TGTGCCAGCAGCTCCCGTTTGTCCGCTGTTGAGGACTATGGCTACACCTTC. Translating it yields CASSSRLSAVEDYGYTF.

The chain has TRBV5-6 and TRBJ2-3; D is undetermined. The germline V gene encodes CDR1 SGHDT and CDR2 YYEEEE. V shed 0 bases and J shed 11 bases, with 7 bases lying between them. The CDR3 is 11 amino acids. CDR3 sequence (DNA): TGTGCCAGCAGCTTGGCCGAGAAGCAGTATTTT. Amino acids: CASSLAEKQYF.

This sequence joins TRBV27 and TRBJ2-2; 10 bases line up with TRBD1. The CDR3 spans 17 residues. V lost 2 bases to trimming and J lost 3 bases; unmatched junction nucleotides: 6. CDR1 and CDR2 (germline): MNHEY, SMNVEV (reference sequence). In nucleotides, the CDR3 is TGTGCCAGCAGTTTAATCGCGGGACAGGGGTACACCGGGGAGCTGTTTTTT. It encodes CASSLIAGQGYTGELFF.

V is TRBV4-3 and J is TRBJ2-1; 12 bases are a match to TRBD1. The CDR3 runs 16 residues. Trimming cost V 3 bases and J 8 bases; bases outside gene matches: 8. Per germline, CDR1 LGHNA and CDR2 YSLEER. This CDR3 reads CASSQGQGALGYEQFF. DNA for the CDR3: TGCGCCAGCAGCCAGGGACAGGGGGCGCTTGGCTATGAGCAGTTCTTC.